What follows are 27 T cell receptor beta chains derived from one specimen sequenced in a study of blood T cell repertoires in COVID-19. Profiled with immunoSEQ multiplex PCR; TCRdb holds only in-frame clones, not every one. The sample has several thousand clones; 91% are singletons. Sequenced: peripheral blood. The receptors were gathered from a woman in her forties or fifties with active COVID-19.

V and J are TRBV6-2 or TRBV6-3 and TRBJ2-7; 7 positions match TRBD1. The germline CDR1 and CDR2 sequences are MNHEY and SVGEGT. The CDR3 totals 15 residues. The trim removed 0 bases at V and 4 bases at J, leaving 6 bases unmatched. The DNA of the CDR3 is TGTGCCAGCAGTTACTCGGCCGGGACAGAATACGAGCAGTACTTC. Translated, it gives CASSYSAGTEYEQYF.

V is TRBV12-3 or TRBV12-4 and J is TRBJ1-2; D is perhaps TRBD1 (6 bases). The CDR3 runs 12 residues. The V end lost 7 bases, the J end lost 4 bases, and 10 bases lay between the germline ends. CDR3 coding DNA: TGTGCCAGCACCGACAGGATCTATGGCTACACCTTC. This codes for CASTDRIYGYTF.

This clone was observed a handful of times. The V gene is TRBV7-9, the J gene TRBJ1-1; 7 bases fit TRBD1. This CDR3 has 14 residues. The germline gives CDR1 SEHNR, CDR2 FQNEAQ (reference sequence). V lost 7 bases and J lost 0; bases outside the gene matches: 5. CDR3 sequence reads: CASTPGTVNTEAFF. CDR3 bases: TGTGCCAGCACCCCCGGGACAGTGAACACTGAAGCTTTCTTT.

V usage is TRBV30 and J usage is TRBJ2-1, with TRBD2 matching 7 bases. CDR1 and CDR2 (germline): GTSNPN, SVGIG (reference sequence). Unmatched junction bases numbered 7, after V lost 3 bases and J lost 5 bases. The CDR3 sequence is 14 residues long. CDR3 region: CAWSLGGSHNEQFF. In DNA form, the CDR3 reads TGTGCCTGGAGCCTGGGAGGGTCCCACAATGAGCAGTTCTTC.

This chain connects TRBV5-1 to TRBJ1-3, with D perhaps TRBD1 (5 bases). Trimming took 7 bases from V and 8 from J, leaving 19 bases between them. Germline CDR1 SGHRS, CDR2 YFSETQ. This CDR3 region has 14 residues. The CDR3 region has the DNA TGCGCCAGCTCGTGGGGCTTCGACGCGGACACCATATATTTT. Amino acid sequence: CASSWGFDADTIYF.

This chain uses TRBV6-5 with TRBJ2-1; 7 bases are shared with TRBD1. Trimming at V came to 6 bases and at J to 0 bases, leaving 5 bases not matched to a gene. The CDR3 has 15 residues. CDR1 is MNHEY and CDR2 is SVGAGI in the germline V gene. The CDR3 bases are TGTGCCAGCAGGGTGGACAGGAGCTCCTACAATGAGCAGTTCTTC. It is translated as CASRVDRSSYNEQFF.

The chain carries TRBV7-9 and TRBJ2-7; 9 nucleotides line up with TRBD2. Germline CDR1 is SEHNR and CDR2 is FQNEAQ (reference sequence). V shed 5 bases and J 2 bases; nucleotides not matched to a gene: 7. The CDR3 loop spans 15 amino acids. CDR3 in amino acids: CASSPVAGGPYEQYF. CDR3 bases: TGTGCCAGCAGCCCTGTCGCGGGAGGGCCCTACGAGCAGTACTTC.

The CDR3 protein is CASSRMGLAANEQFF. The CDR3 region has the DNA TGCGCCAGCAGCCGAATGGGACTAGCGGCAAATGAGCAGTTCTTC. V usage is TRBV4-1 and J usage is TRBJ2-1; 11 positions agree with TRBD2. This CDR3 comprises 15 residues. Germline CDR1 MGHRA, CDR2 YSYEKL. Trimming at V came to 4 bases and at J to 7 bases, leaving 6 bases not matched to a gene.

CDR3 sequence: CASSLSGGRRTEAFF. The DNA for the CDR3 is TGTGCCAGCAGCTTATCGGGGGGAAGGAGGACTGAAGCTTTCTTT. The rearrangement joins TRBV7-9 to TRBJ1-1; tentatively, D is TRBD1 (5 bases). The V end lost 2 bases, the J end lost 5 bases, and 15 bases lay between the germline ends. CDR3 length: 15 amino acids. Germline loops: CDR1 SEHNR, CDR2 FQNEAQ (reference sequence).

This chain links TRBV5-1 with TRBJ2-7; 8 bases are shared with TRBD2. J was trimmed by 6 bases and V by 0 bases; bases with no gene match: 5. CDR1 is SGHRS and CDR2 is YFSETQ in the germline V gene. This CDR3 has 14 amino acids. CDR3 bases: TGCGCCAGCAGCTTGGACGGGAGGGCTTCCGAGCAGTACTTC. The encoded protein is CASSLDGRASEQYF.

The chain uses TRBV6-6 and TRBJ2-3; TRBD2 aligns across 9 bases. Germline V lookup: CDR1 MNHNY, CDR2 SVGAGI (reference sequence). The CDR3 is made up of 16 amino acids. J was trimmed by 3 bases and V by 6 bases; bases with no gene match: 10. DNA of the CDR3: TGTGCCAGCAGCCCGGGACTAGCCCGAGAGACAGATACGCAGTATTTT. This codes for CASSPGLARETDTQYF.

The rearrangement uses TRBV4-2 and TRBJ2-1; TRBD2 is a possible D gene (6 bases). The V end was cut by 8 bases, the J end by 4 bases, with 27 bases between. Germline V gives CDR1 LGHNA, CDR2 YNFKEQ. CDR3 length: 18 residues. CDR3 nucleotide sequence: TGTGCCAGCCAGCCTGGGCAGGGCGGACTAATAGAATACAATGAGCAGTTCTTC. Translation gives CASQPGQGGLIEYNEQFF.

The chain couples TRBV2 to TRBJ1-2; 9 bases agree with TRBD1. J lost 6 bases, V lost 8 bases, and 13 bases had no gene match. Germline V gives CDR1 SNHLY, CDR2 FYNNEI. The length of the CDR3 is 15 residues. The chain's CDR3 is CASGPDVGTGHGYTF. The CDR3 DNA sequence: TGTGCCAGCGGACCGGACGTCGGGACAGGGCATGGCTACACCTTC.

The CDR3 reads CASSLTHSPGGADTQYF. In DNA, the CDR3 is TGTGCCAGCAGTTTAACCCATTCTCCGGGAGGGGCAGATACGCAGTATTTT. This chain uses TRBV27 with TRBJ2-3; 8 nucleotides line up with TRBD2. The ends lost 2 bases at V and 4 bases at J; junction bases unmatched: 11. This CDR3 has 17 amino acids. Germline V gives CDR1 MNHEY, CDR2 SMNVEV (reference sequence).

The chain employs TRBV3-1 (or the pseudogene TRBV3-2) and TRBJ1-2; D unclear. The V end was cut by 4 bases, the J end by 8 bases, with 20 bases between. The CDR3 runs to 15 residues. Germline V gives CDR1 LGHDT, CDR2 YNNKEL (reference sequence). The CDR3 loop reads CASSPQSGPTQGYTF. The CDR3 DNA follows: TGTGCCAGCAGCCCCCAGTCTGGGCCCACTCAGGGCTACACCTTC.

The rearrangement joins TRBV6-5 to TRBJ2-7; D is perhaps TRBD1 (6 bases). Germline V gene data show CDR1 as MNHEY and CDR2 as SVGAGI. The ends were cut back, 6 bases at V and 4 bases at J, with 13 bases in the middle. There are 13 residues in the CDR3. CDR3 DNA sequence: TGTGCCAGCAGATCTACGGGGACATACGAGCAGTACTTC. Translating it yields CASRSTGTYEQYF.

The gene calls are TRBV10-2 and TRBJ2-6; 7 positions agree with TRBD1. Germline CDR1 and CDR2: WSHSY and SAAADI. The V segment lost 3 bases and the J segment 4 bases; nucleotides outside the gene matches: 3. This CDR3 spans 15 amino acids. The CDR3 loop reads CASSDTGAGANVLTF. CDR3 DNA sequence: TGCGCCAGCAGTGACACAGGGGCCGGGGCCAACGTCCTGACTTTC.

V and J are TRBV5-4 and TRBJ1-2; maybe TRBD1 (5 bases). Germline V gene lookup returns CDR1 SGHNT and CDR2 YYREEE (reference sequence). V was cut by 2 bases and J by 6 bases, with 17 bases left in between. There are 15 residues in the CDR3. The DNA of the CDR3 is TGTGCCAGCAGCTTAGCAGGGAAGTATCAAGATGGCTACACCTTC. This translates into CASSLAGKYQDGYTF.

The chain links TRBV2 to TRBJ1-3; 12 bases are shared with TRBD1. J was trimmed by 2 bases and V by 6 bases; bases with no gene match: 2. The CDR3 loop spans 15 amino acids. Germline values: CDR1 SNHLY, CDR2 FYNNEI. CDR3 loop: CASRGTGGPGNTIYF. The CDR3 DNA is TGTGCCAGCAGGGGGACAGGGGGCCCTGGAAACACCATATATTTT.

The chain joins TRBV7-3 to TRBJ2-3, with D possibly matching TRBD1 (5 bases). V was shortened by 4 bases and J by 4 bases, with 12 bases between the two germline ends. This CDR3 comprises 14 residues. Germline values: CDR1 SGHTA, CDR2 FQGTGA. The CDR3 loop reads CASSSEWGADTQYF. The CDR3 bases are TGTGCCAGCAGCTCAGAGTGGGGCGCAGATACGCAGTATTTT. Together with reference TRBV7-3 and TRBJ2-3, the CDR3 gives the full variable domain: GAGVSQTPSNKVTEKGKYVELRCDPISGHTALYWYRQSLGQGPEFLIYFQGTGAADDSGLPNDRFFAVRPEGSVSTLKIQRTERGDSAVYLCASSSEWGADTQYFGPGTRLTVL.

The CDR3 here is CASSLDGREGGEQFF. CDR3 nucleotides: TGTGCCAGCAGCTTGGATGGGCGGGAGGGCGGTGAGCAGTTCTTC. V usage is TRBV5-4 and J usage is TRBJ2-1, with 9 positions matching TRBD2. The V and J ends lost 0 bases and 9 bases, in that order; junction bases with no gene match: 7. Germline V gives CDR1 SGHNT, CDR2 YYREEE (reference sequence). There are 15 residues in the CDR3.

For the CDR3, the DNA is TGCGCCAGCAGCCCTGGGACAGGGCGGGAGACCCAGTACTTC. Amino acids: CASSPGTGRETQYF. This chain connects TRBV5-1 to TRBJ2-5; 9 nucleotides align to TRBD1. The CDR3 runs 14 residues. V lost 4 bases, J lost 5 bases, and 6 bases stayed unmatched. Germline-derived CDR1 and CDR2 are SGHRS and YFSETQ.

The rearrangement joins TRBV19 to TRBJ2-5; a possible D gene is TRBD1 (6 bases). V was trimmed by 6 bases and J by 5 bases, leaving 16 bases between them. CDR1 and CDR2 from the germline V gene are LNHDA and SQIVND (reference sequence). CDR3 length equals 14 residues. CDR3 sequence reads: CASRAIYRDETQYF. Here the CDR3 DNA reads TGTGCCAGTAGGGCGATTTACAGGGATGAGACCCAGTACTTC.

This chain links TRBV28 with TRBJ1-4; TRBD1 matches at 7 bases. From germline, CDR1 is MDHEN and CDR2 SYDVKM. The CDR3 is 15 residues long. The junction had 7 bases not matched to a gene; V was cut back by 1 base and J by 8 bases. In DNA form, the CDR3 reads TGTGCCAGCAGTTTATCAACAGGGGTCCACGAAAAACTGTTTTTT. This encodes CASSLSTGVHEKLFF.

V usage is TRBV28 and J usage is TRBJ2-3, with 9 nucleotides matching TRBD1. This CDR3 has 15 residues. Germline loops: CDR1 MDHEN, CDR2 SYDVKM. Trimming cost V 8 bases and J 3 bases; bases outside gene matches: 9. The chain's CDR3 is CASSTPGQGTDTQYF. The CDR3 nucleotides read TGTGCCAGCTCTACCCCGGGACAGGGTACAGATACGCAGTATTTT.

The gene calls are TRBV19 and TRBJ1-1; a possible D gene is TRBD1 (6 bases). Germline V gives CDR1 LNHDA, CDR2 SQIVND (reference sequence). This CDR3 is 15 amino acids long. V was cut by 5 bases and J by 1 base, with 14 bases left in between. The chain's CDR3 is CASSVYRVGNTEAFF. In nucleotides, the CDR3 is TGTGCCAGTAGTGTTTACAGGGTTGGGAACACTGAAGCTTTCTTT.

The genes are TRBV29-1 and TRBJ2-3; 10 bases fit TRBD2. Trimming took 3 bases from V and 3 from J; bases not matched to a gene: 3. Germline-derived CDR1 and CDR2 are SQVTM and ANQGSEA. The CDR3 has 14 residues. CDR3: CSVETSGPTDTQYF. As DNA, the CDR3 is TGCAGCGTTGAGACTAGCGGGCCGACAGATACGCAGTATTTT.